Listed here are 21 T cell receptor beta chains from one sample, sequenced in a study of blood T cell repertoires in COVID-19. Sequencing used immunoSEQ multiplex PCR; TCRdb keeps in-frame clones, though not all of them. Altogether 130,000 to 150,000 clones are present, less than 90% being singletons, with the ten largest covering about 39%. Material: peripheral blood. Receptors were obtained from a human donor in a cohort sampled during active COVID-19.

This chain links TRBV5-5 with TRBJ2-3, with TRBD1 identical over 9 bases. The CDR3 covers 15 residues. In germline, CDR1 is SGHKS, CDR2 YYEKEE (reference sequence). Germline trimming cut 3 bases from V and 5 bases from J; bases unmatched to any gene: 7. This chain's CDR3 is CASSWGPGQGDTQYF. CDR3 DNA sequence: TGTGCCAGCAGCTGGGGACCGGGACAGGGAGATACGCAGTATTTT.

Here the CDR3 reads CAGGGAGETQYF. The CDR3 coding sequence is TGTGCCGGAGGGGGGGCCGGAGAGACCCAGTACTTC. The chain employs TRBV30 and TRBJ2-5, with D possibly TRBD2 on 7 matching bases. CDR3 length equals 12 residues. Between the trimmed V and J ends, which lost 8 bases and 4 bases, there was a span of 14 bases. Germline CDR1 reads GTSNPN; CDR2 reads SVGIG (reference sequence).

This clone was seen a few times. This chain joins TRBV7-9 and TRBJ2-7, with D perhaps matching TRBD1 (5 bases). Trimming took off 1 base at V and 3 bases at J, with 13 bases between the two ends. From germline, CDR1 is SEHNR and CDR2 FQNEAQ (reference sequence). This CDR3 comprises 15 residues. The CDR3 reads CASSLGPGMDYEQYF. The CDR3 nucleotides read TGTGCCAGCAGCTTAGGTCCAGGGATGGACTACGAGCAGTACTTC. Supplemented by reference TRBV7-9 and TRBJ2-7, the full variable domain reads DTGVSQNPRHKITKRGQNVTFRCDPISEHNRLYWYRQTLGQGPEFLTYFQNEAQLEKSRLLSDRFSAERPKGSFSTLEIQRTEQGDSAMYLCASSLGPGMDYEQYFGPGTRLTVT.

The chain is built from TRBV7-2 and TRBJ2-7; 11 positions agree with TRBD1. After removal of 1 base from V and 4 bases from J, the junction contained 0 bases not matched to a gene. From germline, CDR1 is SGHTA and CDR2 FQGNSA. This CDR3 is built from 14 residues. The CDR3 here is CASSLGDRGYEQYF. The DNA of the CDR3 is TGTGCCAGCAGCTTAGGGGACAGGGGGTACGAGCAGTACTTC.

The chain is built from TRBV14 and TRBJ2-1; TRBD1 might be the D (6 bases). The length of the CDR3 is 16 residues. CDR1 is SGHDN and CDR2 is FVKESK in the germline V gene. V lost 3 bases and J lost 0, with 12 bases in between. The CDR3 DNA follows: TGTGCCAGCAGCCAGAACACAGGGAGCTCCTACAATGAGCAGTTCTTC. Encoded protein: CASSQNTGSSYNEQFF.

The chain joins TRBV5-6 to TRBJ2-3, with TRBD2 matching over 9 bases. Germline assignment: CDR1 SGHDT and CDR2 YYEEEE. The CDR3 is 17 residues long. J gave up 2 bases and V 6 bases, and 13 bases lay outside the gene matches. The CDR3 here is CASTGRRAGGNTDTQYF. In nucleotides, the CDR3 is TGTGCCAGCACCGGGAGGAGGGCGGGGGGGAACACAGATACGCAGTATTTT.

The rearrangement links TRBV5-1 to TRBJ2-5; 7 nucleotides align to TRBD2. V trimming: 2 bases; J trimming: 1 base; junction bases outside the gene matches: 2. Per germline, CDR1 SGHRS and CDR2 YFSETQ. The CDR3 spans 14 residues. CDR3 nucleotide sequence: TGCGCCAGCAGCTTCGGCGGGAGCCAAGAGACCCAGTACTTC. Protein product: CASSFGGSQETQYF.

The chain employs TRBV14 and TRBJ2-5; D not certain. The CDR3 loop spans 13 amino acids. V was pared by 3 bases and J by 5 bases, with 10 bases between. CDR1 and CDR2 (germline): SGHDN, FVKESK. Here the CDR3 reads CASSHVRIETQYF. The CDR3 DNA follows: TGTGCCAGCAGCCATGTGAGAATTGAGACCCAGTACTTC.

To note about this clone: At the DNA level, this CDR3 is encoded by other sequences in the same sample as well. V and J are TRBV7-2 and TRBJ2-3; maybe TRBD1 (5 bases). V lost 1 base and J lost 4, with 9 bases in between. CDR3 length: 14 residues. CDR1 SGHTA and CDR2 FQGNSA come from the germline V gene. In DNA form, the CDR3 reads TGTGCCAGCAGCTTAGTTAGGGGTGCAGATACGCAGTATTTT. This encodes CASSLVRGADTQYF.

V and J are TRBV27 and TRBJ2-3; D is possibly TRBD1 (5 bases). Germline CDR1 and CDR2: MNHEY and SMNVEV (reference sequence). The CDR3 totals 15 residues. V gave up 2 bases and J gave up 1 base, with 10 bases separating them. CDR3 DNA: TGTGCCAGCAGTTTACTAGGGGCGGGCACAGATACGCAGTATTTT. Translating gives CASSLLGAGTDTQYF.

The V call is TRBV4-2, the J call TRBJ1-2; possible D gene TRBD1, 5 bases. Looked up from germline, CDR1 is LGHNA and CDR2 is YNFKEQ. V lost 1 base and J lost 2, with 11 bases in between. The CDR3 spans 15 residues. CDR3 loop: CASSQGGEGNYGYTF. CDR3 coding DNA: TGTGCCAGCAGCCAAGGAGGGGAGGGGAACTATGGCTACACCTTC.

As to this clone: The same CDR3 also results from other DNA sequences found in this sample. This chain connects TRBV6-2 or TRBV6-3 to TRBJ1-2, with D possibly TRBD1 on 6 matching bases. The germline V and J ends were trimmed by 6 bases and 3 bases, with 11 bases remaining between them. The CDR3 has 13 amino acids. Germline CDR1 is MNHEY and CDR2 is SVGEGT. This CDR3 reads CASSPTGDYGYTF. CDR3 nucleotides: TGTGCCAGCAGCCCGACAGGCGACTATGGCTACACCTTC.

The chain joins TRBV4-1 to TRBJ1-4; D call uncertain. Trimming left V 5 bases short and J 0 bases short, with 10 bases between. CDR1 is MGHRA and CDR2 is YSYEKL in the germline V gene. The CDR3 covers 15 residues. The CDR3 sequence is CASSTPGTTNEKLFF. Written as DNA, the CDR3 is TGCGCCAGCAGCACCCCGGGAACAACTAATGAAAAACTGTTTTTT.

This sequence joins TRBV5-4 and TRBJ2-3; perhaps TRBD1 as D (6 bases). Germline V CDR1 and CDR2: SGHNT, YYREEE (reference sequence). The length of the CDR3 is 15 residues. V lost 5 bases and J 2 bases, leaving 15 bases between the germline ends. CDR3 coding DNA: TGTGCCAGCAGTTACAGGGTTGGGGTCACAGATACGCAGTATTTT. It encodes CASSYRVGVTDTQYF.

The chain joins TRBV29-1 to TRBJ1-1; 9 bases align to TRBD1. There are 11 residues in the CDR3. Germline V gene data show CDR1 as SQVTM and CDR2 as ANQGSEA. Trimming at V came to 7 bases and at J to 6 bases, leaving 3 bases not matched to a gene. CDR3 residues: CSAGTGPEAFF. The CDR3 bases are TGCAGCGCCGGGACAGGGCCTGAAGCTTTCTTT.

The V and J genes are TRBV7-2 and TRBJ1-5; D not resolved. Trimming removed 1 base from V and 3 bases from J, with 13 bases in between. There are 16 residues in the CDR3. In germline, CDR1 is SGHTA, CDR2 FQGNSA. This CDR3 reads CASSLVGPGNNQPQHF. In DNA form, the CDR3 reads TGTGCCAGCAGCTTAGTCGGGCCCGGGAACAATCAGCCCCAGCATTTT.

V gene TRBV18 combines with J gene TRBJ1-2, with D maybe TRBD1 (6 bases). This CDR3 region has 14 residues. Deletions cut 2 bases from V and 7 bases from J, with 14 bases between. Germline V lookup: CDR1 KGHSH, CDR2 LQKENI. The CDR3 DNA reads as TGTGCCAGCTCACCAATCCGGGGGGCGCTTGGCTACACCTTC. Its protein product is CASSPIRGALGYTF.

This chain links TRBV19 with TRBJ1-5; 7 nucleotides line up with TRBD1. Trimming cost V 4 bases and J 9 bases; bases outside gene matches: 12. From germline, CDR1 is LNHDA and CDR2 SQIVND (reference sequence). This CDR3 is built from 15 residues. In DNA, the CDR3 is TGTGCCAGTAGTAATGGAGGCGGGCAGGGGGTGCCCCAGCATTTT. Encoded protein: CASSNGGGQGVPQHF.

This chain links TRBV3-1 (or the pseudogene TRBV3-2) with TRBJ2-7, with 7 bases lining up with TRBD2. The CDR3 is 14 residues long. V was pared by 3 bases and J by 6 bases, with 8 bases of the junction left unmatched. Germline CDR1 reads LGHDT; CDR2 reads YNNKEL (reference sequence). Written as DNA, the CDR3 is TGTGCCAGCAGCCACTCGGGGGGTTTTTCCGAGCAGTACTTC. It specifies CASSHSGGFSEQYF.

The J gene is TRBJ1-6, the V gene TRBV5-6; TRBD1 is a possible D gene (6 bases). The CDR3 loop spans 17 amino acids. Germline V gene data show CDR1 as SGHDT and CDR2 as YYEEEE. Trimming stripped 4 bases from V and 1 base from J, with 15 bases between. The CDR3 DNA follows: TGTGCCAGCAGCCCAACTACAGGGTGGTCCTATAATTCACCCCTCCACTTT. This codes for CASSPTTGWSYNSPLHF. Full variable domain (remainder filled in from reference TRBV5-6 and TRBJ1-6): DAGVTQSPTHLIKTRGQQVTLRCSPKSGHDTVSWYQQALGQGPQFIFQYYEEEERQRGNFPDRFSGHQFPNYSSELNVNALLLGDSALYLCASSPTTGWSYNSPLHFGNGTRLTVT.

This chain connects TRBV9 to TRBJ1-5; possible D gene TRBD1, 6 bases. This CDR3 spans 14 amino acids. Looked up from germline, CDR1 is SGDLS and CDR2 is YYNGEE. Deletions cut 0 bases from V and 9 bases from J, with 13 bases between. CDR3 sequence reads: CASSVDPGERPQHF. The CDR3 nucleotides are TGTGCCAGCAGCGTAGATCCAGGGGAGAGGCCCCAGCATTTT.